The source of this T cell receptor beta chain is a study of blood T cell repertoires in COVID-19. In the study overall: Specimens from acute and convalescent COVID-19 originated in the United States, Italy and Spain. In each case, the material was cDNA or gDNA derived from T cells, B-cell-depleted T cells, or PBMCs.

Germline-derived CDR1 and CDR2 are ENHRY and SYGVKD. This CDR3 is built from 14 residues. Trimming pared 6 bases from V and 0 bases from J, leaving 10 bases between. In the authors' methods: Quantification of nucleated cells was approximated via reference gene primer amplification. The repertoire was sequenced with immunoSEQ multiplex PCR; TCRdb's copy has only in-frame clones and lacks some. Clone size and the V and J calls come from that table; the DNA yielded D and trimming. The profile shows tens of thousands of clones, about nine tenths of them singletons. Seattle-derived patients entered the study during active infection and were followed longitudinally.

The sequenced sample consisted of peripheral blood. The TCR comes from a man aged 45 to 65 with COVID-19, enrolled during active disease. V and J are TRBV10-3 and TRBJ2-3; D possibly corresponds to TRBD2 (6 bases). The CDR3 sequence is CAIRPGLSTDTQYF. The CDR3 region has the DNA TGTGCCATCAGGCCGGGACTTAGCACAGATACGCAGTATTTT.